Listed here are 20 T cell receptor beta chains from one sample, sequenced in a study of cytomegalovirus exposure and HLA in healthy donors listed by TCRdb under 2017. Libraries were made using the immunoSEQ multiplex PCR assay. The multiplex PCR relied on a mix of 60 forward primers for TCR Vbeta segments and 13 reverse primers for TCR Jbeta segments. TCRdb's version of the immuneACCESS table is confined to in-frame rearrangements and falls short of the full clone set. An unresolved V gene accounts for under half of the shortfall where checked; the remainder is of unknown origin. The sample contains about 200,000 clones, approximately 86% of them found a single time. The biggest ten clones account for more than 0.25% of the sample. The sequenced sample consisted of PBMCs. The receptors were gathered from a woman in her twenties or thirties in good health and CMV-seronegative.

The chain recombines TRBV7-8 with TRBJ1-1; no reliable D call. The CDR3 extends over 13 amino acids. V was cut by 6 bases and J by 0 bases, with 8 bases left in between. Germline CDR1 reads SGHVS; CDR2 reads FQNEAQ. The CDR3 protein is CASSPSLNTEAFF. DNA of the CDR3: TGTGCCAGCAGTCCTAGTTTGAACACTGAAGCTTTCTTT.

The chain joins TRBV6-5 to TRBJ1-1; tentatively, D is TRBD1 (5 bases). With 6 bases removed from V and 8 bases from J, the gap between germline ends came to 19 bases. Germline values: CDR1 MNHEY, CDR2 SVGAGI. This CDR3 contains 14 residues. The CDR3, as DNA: TGTGCCAGCAGCCCTCCCAATTCTGGGGCCGAAGCTTTCTTT. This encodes CASSPPNSGAEAFF.

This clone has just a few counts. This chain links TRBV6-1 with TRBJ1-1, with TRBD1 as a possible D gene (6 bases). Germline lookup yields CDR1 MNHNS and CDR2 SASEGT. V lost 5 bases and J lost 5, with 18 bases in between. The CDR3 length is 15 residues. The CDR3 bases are TGTGCCAGCAGTCCAAACAGGGAATTCAGTACTGAAGCTTTCTTT. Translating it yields CASSPNREFSTEAFF.

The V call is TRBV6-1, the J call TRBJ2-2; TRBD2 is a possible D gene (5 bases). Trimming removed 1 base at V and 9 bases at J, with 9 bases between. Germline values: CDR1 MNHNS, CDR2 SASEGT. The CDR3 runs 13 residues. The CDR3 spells CASSEERGRELFF. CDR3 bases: TGTGCCAGCAGTGAAGAACGGGGTCGGGAGCTGTTTTTT.

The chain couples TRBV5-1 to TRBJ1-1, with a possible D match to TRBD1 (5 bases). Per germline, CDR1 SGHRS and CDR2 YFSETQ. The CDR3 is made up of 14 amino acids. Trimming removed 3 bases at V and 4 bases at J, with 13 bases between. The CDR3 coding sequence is TGCGCCAGCAGCTCCCTTACGGGGGGCACTGAAGCTTTCTTT. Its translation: CASSSLTGGTEAFF.

CDR3 in amino acids: CATSRDSLGTGASAFF. The CDR3 region has the DNA TGTGCCACCAGCAGAGACTCTCTTGGGACAGGGGCTTCGGCTTTCTTT. V gene TRBV15 combines with J gene TRBJ1-1, with 10 bases that match TRBD1. The V gene's germline CDR1 is LNHNV and CDR2 YYDKDF (reference sequence). There are 16 residues in the CDR3. With V trimmed by 0 bases and J by 11 bases, 12 bases remained unmatched. The full variable domain, its missing parts supplied by reference TRBV15 and TRBJ1-1, is DAMVIQNPRYQVTQFGKPVTLSCSQTLNHNVMYWYQQKSSQAPKLLFHYYDKDFNNEADTPDNFQSRRPNTSFCFLDIRSPGLGDTAMYLCATSRDSLGTGASAFFGQGTRLTVV.

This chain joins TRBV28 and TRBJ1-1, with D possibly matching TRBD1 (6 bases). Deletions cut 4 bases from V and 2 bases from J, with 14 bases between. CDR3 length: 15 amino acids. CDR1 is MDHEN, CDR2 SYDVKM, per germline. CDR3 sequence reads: CASSSRQEFNTEAFF. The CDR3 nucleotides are TGTGCCAGCAGTTCCCGACAGGAATTTAACACTGAAGCTTTCTTT.

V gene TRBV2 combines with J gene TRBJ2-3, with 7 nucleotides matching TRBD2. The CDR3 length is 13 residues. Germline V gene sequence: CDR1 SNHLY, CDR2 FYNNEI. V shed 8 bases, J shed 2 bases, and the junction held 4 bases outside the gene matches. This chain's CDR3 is CASGRGNTDTQYF. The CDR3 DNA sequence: TGTGCCAGCGGGCGGGGGAACACAGATACGCAGTATTTT.

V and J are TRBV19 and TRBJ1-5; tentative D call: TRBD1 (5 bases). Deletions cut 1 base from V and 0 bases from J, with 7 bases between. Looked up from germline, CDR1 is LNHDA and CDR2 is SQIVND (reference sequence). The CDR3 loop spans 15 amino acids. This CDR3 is CASSIGGYSNQPQHF. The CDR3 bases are TGTGCCAGTAGTATAGGGGGCTATAGCAATCAGCCCCAGCATTTT.

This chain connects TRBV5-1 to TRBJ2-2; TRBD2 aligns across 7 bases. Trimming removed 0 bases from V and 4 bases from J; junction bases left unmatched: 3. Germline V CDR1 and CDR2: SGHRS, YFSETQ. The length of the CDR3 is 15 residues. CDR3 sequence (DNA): TGCGCCAGCAGCTTGGCGGGGGGTAGCACCGGGGAGCTGTTTTTT. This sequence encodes CASSLAGGSTGELFF. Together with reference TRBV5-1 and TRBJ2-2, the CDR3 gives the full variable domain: KAGVTQTPRYLIKTRGQQVTLSCSPISGHRSVSWYQQTPGQGLQFLFEYFSETQRNKGNFPGRFSGRQFSNSRSEMNVSTLELGDSALYLCASSLAGGSTGELFFGEGSRLTVL.

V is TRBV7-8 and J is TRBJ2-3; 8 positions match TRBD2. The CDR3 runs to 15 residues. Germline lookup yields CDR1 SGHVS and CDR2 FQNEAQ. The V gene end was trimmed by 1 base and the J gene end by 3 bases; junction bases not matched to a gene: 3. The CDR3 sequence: CASSLVGGVTDTQYF. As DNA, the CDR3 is TGTGCCAGCAGCTTAGTCGGGGGGGTAACAGATACGCAGTATTTT. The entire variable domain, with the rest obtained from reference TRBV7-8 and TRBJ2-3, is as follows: GAGVSQSPRYKVAKRGQDVALRCDPISGHVSLFWYQQALGQGPEFLTYFQNEAQLDKSGLPSDRFFAERPEGSVSTLKIQRTQQEDSAVYLCASSLVGGVTDTQYFGPGTRLTVL.

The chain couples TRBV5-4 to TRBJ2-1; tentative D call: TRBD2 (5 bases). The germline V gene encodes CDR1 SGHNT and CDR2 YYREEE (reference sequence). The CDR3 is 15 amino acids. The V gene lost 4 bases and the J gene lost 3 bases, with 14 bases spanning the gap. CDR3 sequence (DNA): TGTGCCAGCAGCCCCGAGGGAGACCGCTACAATGAGCAGTTCTTC. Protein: CASSPEGDRYNEQFF.

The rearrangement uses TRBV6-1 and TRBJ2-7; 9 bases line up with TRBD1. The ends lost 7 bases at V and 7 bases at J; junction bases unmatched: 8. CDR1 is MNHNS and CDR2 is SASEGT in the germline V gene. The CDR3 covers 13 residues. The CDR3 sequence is CASNRQGDGEQYF. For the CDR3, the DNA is TGTGCCAGCAATCGACAGGGGGACGGTGAGCAGTACTTC.

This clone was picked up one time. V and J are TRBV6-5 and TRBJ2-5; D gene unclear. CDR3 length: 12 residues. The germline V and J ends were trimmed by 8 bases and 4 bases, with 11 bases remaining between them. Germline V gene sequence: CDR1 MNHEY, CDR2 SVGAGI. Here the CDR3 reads CASWRSRETQYF. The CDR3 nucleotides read TGTGCCAGCTGGCGGTCTAGAGAGACCCAGTACTTC.

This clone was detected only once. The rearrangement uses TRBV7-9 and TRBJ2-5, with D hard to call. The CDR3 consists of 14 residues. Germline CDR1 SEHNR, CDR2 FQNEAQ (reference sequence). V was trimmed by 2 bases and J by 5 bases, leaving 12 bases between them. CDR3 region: CASSLIPLRETQYF. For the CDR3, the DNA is TGTGCCAGCAGCTTAATACCTCTCCGGGAGACCCAGTACTTC.

The CDR3 DNA reads TGTGCCAGCAGCCTTGATTTGCGAATCTACGAGCAGTACTTC. Residues: CASSLDLRIYEQYF. The chain couples TRBV7-2 to TRBJ2-7, with D unclear. From germline, CDR1 is SGHTA and CDR2 FQGNSA. The CDR3 is 14 residues long. Trimming pared 5 bases from V and 3 bases from J, leaving 14 bases between.

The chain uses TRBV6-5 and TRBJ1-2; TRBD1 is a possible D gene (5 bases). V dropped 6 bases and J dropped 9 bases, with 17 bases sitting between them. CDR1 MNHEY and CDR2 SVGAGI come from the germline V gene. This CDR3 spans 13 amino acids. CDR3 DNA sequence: TGTGCCAGCAGGACCGGGACTCGAAAGAGCTACACCTTC. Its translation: CASRTGTRKSYTF.

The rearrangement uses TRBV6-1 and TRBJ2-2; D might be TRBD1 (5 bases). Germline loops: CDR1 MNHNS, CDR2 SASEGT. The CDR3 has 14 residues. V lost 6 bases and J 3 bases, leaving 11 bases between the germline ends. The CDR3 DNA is TGTGCCAGCAGGGGGCAGGGATACACCGGGGAGCTGTTTTTT. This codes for CASRGQGYTGELFF.

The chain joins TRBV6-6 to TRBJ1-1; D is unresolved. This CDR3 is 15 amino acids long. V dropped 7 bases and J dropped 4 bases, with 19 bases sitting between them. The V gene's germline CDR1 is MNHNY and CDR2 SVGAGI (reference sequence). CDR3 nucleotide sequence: TGTGCCAGCAAGGTCGGGGTTTATCGGGCCACTGAAGCTTTCTTT. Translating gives CASKVGVYRATEAFF.

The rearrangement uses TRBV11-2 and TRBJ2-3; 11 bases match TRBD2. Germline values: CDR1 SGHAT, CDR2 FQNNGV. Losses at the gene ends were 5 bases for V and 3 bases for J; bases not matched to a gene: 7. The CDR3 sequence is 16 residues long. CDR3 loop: CASSPRTSGPTDTQYF. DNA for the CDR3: TGTGCCAGCAGCCCCCGGACTAGCGGGCCTACAGATACGCAGTATTTT.